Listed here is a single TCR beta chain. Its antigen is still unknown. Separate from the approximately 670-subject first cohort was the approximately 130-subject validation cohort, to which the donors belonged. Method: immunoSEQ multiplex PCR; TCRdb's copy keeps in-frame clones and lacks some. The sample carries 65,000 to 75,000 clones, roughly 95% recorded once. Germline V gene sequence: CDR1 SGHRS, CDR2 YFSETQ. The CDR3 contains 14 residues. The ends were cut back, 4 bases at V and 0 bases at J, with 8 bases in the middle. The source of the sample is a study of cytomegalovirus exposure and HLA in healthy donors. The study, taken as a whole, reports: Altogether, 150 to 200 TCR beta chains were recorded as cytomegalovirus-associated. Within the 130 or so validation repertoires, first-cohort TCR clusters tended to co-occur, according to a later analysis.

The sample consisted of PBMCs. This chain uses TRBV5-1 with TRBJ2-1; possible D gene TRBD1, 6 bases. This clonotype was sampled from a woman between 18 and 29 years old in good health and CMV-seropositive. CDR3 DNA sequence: TGCGCCAGCAGCCGGGACATCTCCTACAATGAGCAGTTCTTC. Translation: CASSRDISYNEQFF.